The entry that follows covers one T cell receptor (beta chain) sequence. As yet, its antigen is unknown. The data were obtained in a study of T cell clonotyping in hematopoietic cell transplantation. This table comes from immunoSEQ multiplex PCR, and its TCRdb copy is limited to in-frame clones, with some not included. The sample consists of tens of thousands of clones, 95% of them appearing once. The CDR3 contains 16 residues. Trimming removed 3 bases at V and 2 bases at J, with 19 bases between. Germline values: CDR1 SQVTM, CDR2 ANQGSEA. Broader study findings: Few recipient clonotypes overlapped donors; over 95% were de novo at given depth.

The sample was peripheral blood mononuclear cells. This chain links TRBV29-1 with TRBJ2-5; D possibly corresponds to TRBD2 (6 bases). The clonotype comes from a man aged 25-45 years in good health. Some clones in this sample may be carry-over from other donors' samples. The CDR3 DNA follows: TGCAGCGTTGACTTCCAAATACATGGGGGGCAAGAGACCCAGTACTTC. This gives the protein CSVDFQIHGGQETQYF.